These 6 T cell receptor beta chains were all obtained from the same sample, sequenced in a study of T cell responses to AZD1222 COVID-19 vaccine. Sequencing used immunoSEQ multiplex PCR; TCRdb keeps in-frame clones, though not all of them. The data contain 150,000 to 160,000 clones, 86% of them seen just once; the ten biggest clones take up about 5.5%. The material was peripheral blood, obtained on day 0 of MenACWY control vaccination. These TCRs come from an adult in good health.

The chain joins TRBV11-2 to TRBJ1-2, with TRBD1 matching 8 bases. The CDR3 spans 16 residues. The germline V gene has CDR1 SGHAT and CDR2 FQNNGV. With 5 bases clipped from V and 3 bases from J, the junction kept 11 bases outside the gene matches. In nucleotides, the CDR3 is TGTGCCAGCAGCCCCGCCCTGCAGGGGGCGGACTATGGCTACACCTTC. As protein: CASSPALQGADYGYTF.

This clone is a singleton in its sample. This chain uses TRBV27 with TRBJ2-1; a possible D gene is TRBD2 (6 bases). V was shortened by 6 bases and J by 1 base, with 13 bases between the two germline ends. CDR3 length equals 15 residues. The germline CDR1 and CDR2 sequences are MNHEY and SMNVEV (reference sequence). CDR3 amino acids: CASSPDGGSYNEQFF. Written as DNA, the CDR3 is TGTGCCAGCAGCCCCGATGGAGGGTCCTACAATGAGCAGTTCTTC.

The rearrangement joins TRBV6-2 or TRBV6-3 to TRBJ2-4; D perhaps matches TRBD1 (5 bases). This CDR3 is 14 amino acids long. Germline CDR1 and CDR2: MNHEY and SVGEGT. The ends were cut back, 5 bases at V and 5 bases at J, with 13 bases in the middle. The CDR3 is CASSPPREQNIQYF. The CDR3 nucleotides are TGTGCCAGCAGTCCCCCCAGGGAACAAAACATTCAGTACTTC.

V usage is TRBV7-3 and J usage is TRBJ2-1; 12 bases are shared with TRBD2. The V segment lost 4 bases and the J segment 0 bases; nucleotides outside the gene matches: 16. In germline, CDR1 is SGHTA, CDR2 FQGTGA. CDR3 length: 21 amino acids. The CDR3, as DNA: TGTGCCAGCAGCTACTCGGGACTAGCGGGCCCTACGACTAGCTCCTACAATGAGCAGTTCTTC. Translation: CASSYSGLAGPTTSSYNEQFF.

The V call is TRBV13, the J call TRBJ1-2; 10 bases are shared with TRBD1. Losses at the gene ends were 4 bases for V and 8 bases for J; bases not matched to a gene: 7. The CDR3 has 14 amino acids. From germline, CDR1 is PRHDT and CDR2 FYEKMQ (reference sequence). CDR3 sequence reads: CASSYLTGGEGYTF. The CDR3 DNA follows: TGTGCCAGCAGCTACCTGACAGGGGGCGAGGGCTACACCTTC. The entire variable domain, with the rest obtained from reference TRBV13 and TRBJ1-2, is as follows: AAGVIQSPRHLIKEKRETATLKCYPIPRHDTVYWYQQGPGQDPQFLISFYEKMQSDKGSIPDRFSAQQFSDYHSELNMSSLELGDSALYFCASSYLTGGEGYTFGSGTRLTVV.

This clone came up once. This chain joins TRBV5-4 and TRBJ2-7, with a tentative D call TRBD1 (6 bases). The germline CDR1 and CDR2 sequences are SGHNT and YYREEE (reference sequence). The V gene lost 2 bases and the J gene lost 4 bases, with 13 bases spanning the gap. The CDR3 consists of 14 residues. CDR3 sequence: CASSLFGQKYEQYF. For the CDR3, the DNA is TGTGCCAGCAGCTTATTCGGACAGAAATACGAGCAGTACTTC.